This note documents a single TCR beta chain sequence. Its antigen is not identified. Those with alopecia areata gave lesional scalp punch biopsies and peripheral blood. Sorting of CD4+ and CD8+ T cells was performed on PBMCs. The sequencing template was cDNA reverse transcribed from extracted RNA. Produced via immunoSEQ multiplex PCR; TCRdb's table is partial and in-frame only. The top ten hold 1.2% of the sample, which has a few hundred thousand clones, roughly two thirds seen once. V lost 0 bases and J 0 bases, leaving 14 bases between the germline ends. Germline V CDR1 and CDR2: SQVTM, ANQGSEA. This CDR3 has 17 amino acids. This entry belongs to a study of CD8+ T cells in alopecia areata. Study in general: Tofacitinib lasted 6 to 18 months, then 6 months off drug.

Study observations and caveats: Affected scalp, especially in alopecia totalis/universalis, had a higher clonality than normal scalp did.

The sequences come from CD4+ T cells sorted from blood, collected at week 0. This chain connects TRBV29-1 to TRBJ1-4; maybe TRBD1 (5 bases). The source is a human donor with alopecia areata. The CDR3 bases are TGCAGCGTTGAAGATCAAATCGGGGGTGCAACTAATGAAAAACTGTTTTTT. Translation gives CSVEDQIGGATNEKLFF.